This record looks at one T cell receptor beta chain sequence and its context. Its antigen is unidentified. The CDR3 loop spans 17 amino acids. The V gene's germline CDR1 is SGHVS and CDR2 FQNEAQ. V was clipped by 3 bases and J by 8 bases; unmatched bases: 13. The entry originates in a study of identical twins. Study results and limitations: Diverse VJ usage suggested most zero-insertion clonotypes were not invariant T cells.

The cDNA had a unique molecular identifier and a template-switch universal primer site. TCRdb reprocessed the 5' RACE reads via MiXCR and lists one record per CDR3 protein. The sample yields 1.5 million to 2 million distinct CDR3 sequences, roughly a third seen once. The chain carries TRBV7-8 and TRBJ2-1; 10 positions agree with TRBD2. This receptor was taken from a newborn girl in good health. Input material: cord blood. CDR3 nucleotide sequence: TGTGCCAGCAGCTTCCTCCCAGCGGGAGGGCCTATAGATGAGCAGTTCTTC. It encodes CASSFLPAGGPIDEQFF.